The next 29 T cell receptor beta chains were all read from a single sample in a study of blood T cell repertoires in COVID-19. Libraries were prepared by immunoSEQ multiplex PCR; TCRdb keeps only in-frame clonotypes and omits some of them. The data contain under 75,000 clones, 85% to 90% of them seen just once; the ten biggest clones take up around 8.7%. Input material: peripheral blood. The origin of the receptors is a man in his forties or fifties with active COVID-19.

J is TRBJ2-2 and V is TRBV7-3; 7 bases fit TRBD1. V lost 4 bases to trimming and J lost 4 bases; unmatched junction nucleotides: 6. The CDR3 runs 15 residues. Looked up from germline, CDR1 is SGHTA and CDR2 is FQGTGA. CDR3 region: CASSSRDSPTGELFF. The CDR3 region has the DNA TGTGCCAGCAGCTCCCGGGACAGTCCCACCGGGGAGCTGTTTTTT.

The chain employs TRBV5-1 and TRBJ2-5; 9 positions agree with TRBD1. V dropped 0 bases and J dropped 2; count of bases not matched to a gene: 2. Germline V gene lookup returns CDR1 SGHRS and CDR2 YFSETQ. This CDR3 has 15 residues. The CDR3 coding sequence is TGCGCCAGCAGCTTGGGTGACAGGGGGCAAGAGACCCAGTACTTC. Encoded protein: CASSLGDRGQETQYF.

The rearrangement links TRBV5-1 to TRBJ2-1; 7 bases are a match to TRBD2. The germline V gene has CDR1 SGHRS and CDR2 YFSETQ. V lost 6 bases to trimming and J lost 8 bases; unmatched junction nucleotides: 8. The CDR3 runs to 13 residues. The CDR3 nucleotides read TGCGCCAGCAACGGGGGGTCTCTCGATGAGCAGTTCTTC. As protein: CASNGGSLDEQFF. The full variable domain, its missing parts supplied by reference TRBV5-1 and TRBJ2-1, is KAGVTQTPRYLIKTRGQQVTLSCSPISGHRSVSWYQQTPGQGLQFLFEYFSETQRNKGNFPGRFSGRQFSNSRSEMNVSTLELGDSALYLCASNGGSLDEQFFGPGTRLTVL.

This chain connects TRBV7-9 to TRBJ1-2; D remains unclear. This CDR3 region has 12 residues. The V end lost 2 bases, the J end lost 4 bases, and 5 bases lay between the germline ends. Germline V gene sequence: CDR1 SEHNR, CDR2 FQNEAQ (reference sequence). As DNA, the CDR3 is TGTGCCAGCAGCTTACCAGGCTATGGCTACACCTTC. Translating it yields CASSLPGYGYTF.

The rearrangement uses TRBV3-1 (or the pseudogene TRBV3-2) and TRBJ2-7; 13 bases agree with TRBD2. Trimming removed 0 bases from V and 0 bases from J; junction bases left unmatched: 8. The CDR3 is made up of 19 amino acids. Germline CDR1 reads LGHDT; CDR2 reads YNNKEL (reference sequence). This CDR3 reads CASSQEGLAGAVSSYEQYF. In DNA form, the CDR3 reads TGTGCCAGCAGCCAAGAAGGACTAGCGGGGGCCGTGAGCTCCTACGAGCAGTACTTC.

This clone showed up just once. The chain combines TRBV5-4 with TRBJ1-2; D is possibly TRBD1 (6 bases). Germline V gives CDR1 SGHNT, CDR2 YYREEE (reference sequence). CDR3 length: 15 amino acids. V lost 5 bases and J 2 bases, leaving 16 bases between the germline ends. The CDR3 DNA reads TGTGCCAGCAGACGAGAACCCCAGGGGAACTATGGCTACACCTTC. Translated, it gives CASRREPQGNYGYTF.

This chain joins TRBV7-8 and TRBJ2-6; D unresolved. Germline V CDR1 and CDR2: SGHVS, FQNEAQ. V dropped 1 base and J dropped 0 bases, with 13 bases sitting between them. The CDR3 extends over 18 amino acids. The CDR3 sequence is CASSLEAAAASGANVLTF. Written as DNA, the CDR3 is TGTGCCAGCAGCTTAGAGGCGGCAGCAGCCTCTGGGGCCAACGTCCTGACTTTC.

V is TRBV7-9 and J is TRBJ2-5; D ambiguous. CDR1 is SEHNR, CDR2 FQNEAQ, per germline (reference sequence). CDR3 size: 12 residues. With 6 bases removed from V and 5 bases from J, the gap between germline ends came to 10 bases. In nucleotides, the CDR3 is TGTGCCAGCAGTTTTACACAGGAGACCCAGTACTTC. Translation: CASSFTQETQYF.

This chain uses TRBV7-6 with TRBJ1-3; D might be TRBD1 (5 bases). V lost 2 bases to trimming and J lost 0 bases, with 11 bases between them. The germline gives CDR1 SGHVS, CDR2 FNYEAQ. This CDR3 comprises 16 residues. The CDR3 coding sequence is TGTGCCAGCAGCTTAAGCCCAGGGCACTCTGGAAACACCATATATTTT. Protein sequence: CASSLSPGHSGNTIYF.

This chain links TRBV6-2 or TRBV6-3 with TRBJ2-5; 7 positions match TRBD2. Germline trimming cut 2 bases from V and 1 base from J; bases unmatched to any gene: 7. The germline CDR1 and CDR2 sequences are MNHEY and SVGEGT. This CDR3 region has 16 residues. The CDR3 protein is CASSYKAGELQETQYF. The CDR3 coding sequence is TGTGCCAGCAGTTACAAGGCGGGGGAACTCCAAGAGACCCAGTACTTC.

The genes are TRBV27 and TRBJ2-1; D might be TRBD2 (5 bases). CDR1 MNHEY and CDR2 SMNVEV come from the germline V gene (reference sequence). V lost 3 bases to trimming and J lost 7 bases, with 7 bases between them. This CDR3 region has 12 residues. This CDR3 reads CASSLSGNEQFF. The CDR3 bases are TGTGCCAGCAGTTTGAGCGGAAATGAGCAGTTCTTC.

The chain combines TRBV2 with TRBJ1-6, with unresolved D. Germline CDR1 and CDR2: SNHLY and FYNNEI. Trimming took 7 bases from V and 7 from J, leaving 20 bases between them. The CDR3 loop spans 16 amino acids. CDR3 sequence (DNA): TGTGCCAGCACCCAGGAGGTCCGGGCCGCGAATTCACCCCTCCACTTT. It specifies CASTQEVRAANSPLHF. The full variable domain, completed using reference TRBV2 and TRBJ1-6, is EPEVTQTPSHQVTQMGQEVILRCVPISNHLYFYWYRQILGQKVEFLVSFYNNEISEKSEIFDDQFSVERPDGSNFTLKIRSTKLEDSAMYFCASTQEVRAANSPLHFGNGTRLTVT.

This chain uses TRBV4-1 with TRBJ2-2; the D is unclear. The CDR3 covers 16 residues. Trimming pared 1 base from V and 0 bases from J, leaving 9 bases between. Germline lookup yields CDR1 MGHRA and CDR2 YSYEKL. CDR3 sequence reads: CASSQARVANTGELFF. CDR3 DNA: TGCGCCAGCAGCCAAGCCCGAGTAGCGAACACCGGGGAGCTGTTTTTT.

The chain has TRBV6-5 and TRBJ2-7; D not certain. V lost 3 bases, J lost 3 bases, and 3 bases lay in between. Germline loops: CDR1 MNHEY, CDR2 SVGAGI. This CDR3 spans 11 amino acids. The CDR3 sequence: CASSYNYEQYF. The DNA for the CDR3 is TGTGCCAGCAGTTATAACTACGAGCAGTACTTC.

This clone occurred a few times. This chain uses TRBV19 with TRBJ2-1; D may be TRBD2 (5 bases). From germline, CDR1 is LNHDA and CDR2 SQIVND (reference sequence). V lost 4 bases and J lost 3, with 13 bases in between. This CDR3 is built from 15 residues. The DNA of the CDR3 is TGTGCCAGTAGTACCCGTGGGAGAGACTACAATGAGCAGTTCTTC. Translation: CASSTRGRDYNEQFF.

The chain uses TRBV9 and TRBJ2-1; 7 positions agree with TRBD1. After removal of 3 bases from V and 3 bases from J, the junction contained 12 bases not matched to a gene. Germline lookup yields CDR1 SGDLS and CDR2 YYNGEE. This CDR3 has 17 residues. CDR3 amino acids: CASSGYKTGANYNEQFF. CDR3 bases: TGTGCCAGCAGCGGATACAAAACAGGGGCGAACTACAATGAGCAGTTCTTC.

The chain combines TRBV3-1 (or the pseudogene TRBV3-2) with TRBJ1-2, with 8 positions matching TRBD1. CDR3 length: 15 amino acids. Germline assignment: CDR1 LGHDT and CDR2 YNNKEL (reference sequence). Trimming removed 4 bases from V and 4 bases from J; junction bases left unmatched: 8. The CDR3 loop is CASSLQGAFSYGYTF. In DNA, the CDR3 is TGTGCCAGCAGCCTCCAGGGGGCTTTTAGCTATGGCTACACCTTC.

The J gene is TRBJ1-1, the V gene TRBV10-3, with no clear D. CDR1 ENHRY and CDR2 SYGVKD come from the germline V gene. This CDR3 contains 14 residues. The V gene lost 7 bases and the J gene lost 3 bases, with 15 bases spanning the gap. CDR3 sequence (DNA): TGTGCCATCACATCCCCTCGGGGTTACACTGAAGCTTTCTTT. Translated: CAITSPRGYTEAFF.

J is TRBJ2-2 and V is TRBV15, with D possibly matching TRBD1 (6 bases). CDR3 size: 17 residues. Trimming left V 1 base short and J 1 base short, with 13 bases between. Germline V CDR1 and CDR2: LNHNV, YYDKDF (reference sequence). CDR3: CATSRGSETGNTGELFF. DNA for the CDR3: TGTGCCACCAGCAGAGGTTCTGAGACAGGGAACACCGGGGAGCTGTTTTTT.

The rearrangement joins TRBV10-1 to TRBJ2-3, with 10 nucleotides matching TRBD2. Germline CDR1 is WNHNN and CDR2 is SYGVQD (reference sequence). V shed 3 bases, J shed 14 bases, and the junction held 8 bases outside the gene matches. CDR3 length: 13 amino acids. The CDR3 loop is CASSELAGGARYF. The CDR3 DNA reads TGCGCCAGCAGTGAATTAGCGGGGGGCGCGCGGTATTTT.

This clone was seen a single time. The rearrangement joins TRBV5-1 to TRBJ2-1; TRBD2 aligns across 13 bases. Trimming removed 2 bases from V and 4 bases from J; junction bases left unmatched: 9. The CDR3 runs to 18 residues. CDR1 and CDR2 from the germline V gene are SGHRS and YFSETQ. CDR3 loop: CASSLIPTSGGGYNEQFF. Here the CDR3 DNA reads TGCGCCAGCAGCTTAATCCCAACTAGCGGGGGGGGATACAATGAGCAGTTCTTC. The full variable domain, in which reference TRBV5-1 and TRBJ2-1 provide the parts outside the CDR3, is KAGVTQTPRYLIKTRGQQVTLSCSPISGHRSVSWYQQTPGQGLQFLFEYFSETQRNKGNFPGRFSGRQFSNSRSEMNVSTLELGDSALYLCASSLIPTSGGGYNEQFFGPGTRLTVL.

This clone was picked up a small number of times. As DNA, the CDR3 is TGTGCCAGCAAAGCGGAAATAAATCAGCCCCAGCATTTT. It is translated as CASKAEINQPQHF. This chain links TRBV12-3 or TRBV12-4 with TRBJ1-5; D is undetermined. V was trimmed by 7 bases and J by 4 bases, leaving 11 bases between them. This CDR3 comprises 13 residues.

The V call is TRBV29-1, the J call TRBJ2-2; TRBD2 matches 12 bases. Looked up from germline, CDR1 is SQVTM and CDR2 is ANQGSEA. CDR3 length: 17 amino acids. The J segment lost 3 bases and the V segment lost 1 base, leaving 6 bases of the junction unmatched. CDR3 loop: CSVEGTSGVRDTGELFF. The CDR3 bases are TGCAGCGTTGAAGGGACTAGCGGGGTCAGGGACACCGGGGAGCTGTTTTTT.

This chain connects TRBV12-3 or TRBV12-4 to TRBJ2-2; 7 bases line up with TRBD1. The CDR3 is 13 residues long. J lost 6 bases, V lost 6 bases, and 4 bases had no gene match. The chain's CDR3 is CASRGTGAGELFF. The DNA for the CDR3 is TGTGCCAGCAGGGGCACAGGGGCCGGGGAGCTGTTTTTT.

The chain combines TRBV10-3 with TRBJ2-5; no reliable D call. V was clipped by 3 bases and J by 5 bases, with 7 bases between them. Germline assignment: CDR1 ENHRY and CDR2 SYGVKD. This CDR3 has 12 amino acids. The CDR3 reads CAISDSRETQYF. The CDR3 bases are TGTGCCATCAGTGACTCGAGGGAGACCCAGTACTTC.

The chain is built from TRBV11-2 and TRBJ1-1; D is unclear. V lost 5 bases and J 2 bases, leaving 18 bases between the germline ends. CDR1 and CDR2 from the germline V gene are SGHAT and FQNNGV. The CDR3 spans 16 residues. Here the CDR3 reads CASSLPRGITNTEAFF. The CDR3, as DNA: TGTGCCAGCAGCCTCCCCCGCGGGATTACTAACACTGAAGCTTTCTTT.

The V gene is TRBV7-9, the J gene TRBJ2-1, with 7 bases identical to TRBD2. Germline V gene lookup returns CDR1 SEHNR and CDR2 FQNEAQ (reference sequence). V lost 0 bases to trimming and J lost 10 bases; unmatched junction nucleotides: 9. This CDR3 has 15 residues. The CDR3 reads CASSLASGPRGEQFF. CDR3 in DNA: TGTGCCAGCAGCTTAGCTAGCGGGCCGCGGGGGGAGCAGTTCTTC.

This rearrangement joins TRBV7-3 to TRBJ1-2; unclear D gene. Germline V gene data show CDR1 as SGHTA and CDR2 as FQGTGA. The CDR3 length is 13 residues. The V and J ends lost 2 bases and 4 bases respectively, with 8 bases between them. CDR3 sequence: CASSLSTAYGYTF. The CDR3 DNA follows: TGTGCCAGCAGCTTATCTACAGCCTATGGCTACACCTTC.

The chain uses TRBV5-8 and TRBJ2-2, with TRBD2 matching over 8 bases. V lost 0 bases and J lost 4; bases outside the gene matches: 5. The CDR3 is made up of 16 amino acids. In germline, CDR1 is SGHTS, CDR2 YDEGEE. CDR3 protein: CASSLAVAGITGELFF. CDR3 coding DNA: TGTGCCAGCAGCTTGGCGGTAGCGGGGATCACCGGGGAGCTGTTTTTT.